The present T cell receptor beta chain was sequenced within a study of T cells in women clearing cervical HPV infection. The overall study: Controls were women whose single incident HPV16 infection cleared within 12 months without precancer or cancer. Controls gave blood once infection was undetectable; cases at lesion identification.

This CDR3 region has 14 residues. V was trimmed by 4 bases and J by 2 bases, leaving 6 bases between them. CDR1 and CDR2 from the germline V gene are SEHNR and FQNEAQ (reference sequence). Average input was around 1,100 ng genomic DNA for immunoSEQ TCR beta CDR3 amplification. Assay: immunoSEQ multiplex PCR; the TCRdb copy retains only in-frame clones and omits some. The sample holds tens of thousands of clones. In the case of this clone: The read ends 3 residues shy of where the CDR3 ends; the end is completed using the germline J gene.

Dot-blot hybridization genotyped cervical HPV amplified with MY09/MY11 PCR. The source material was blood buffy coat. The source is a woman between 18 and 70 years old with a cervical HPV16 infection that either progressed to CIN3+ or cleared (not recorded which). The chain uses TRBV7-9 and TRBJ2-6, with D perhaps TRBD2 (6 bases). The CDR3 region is CASSSGAGANVLTF. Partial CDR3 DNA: TGTGCCAGCAGCTCGGGGGCTGGGGCCAACGTC.